This T cell receptor beta chain is drawn from a study of lymphopenia after photon versus proton radiotherapy. Study observations and caveats: Under photons, naive T cells and diversity fell while effector/memory populations rose. Authors raise, but do not show, better survival with proton therapy.

Using immunoSEQ multiplex PCR, the repertoire was profiled, and TCRdb retains in-frame clones only, with some absent. The sample lists 67,000 or so clones, over 80% occurring once. The CDR3 has 11 amino acids. Germline CDR1 is SQVTM and CDR2 is ANQGSEA. The ends were cut back, 6 bases at V and 1 base at J, with 4 bases in the middle. Points on this clone: Its antigen remains unidentified.

The TCR originated in a man older than 75 with esophageal cancer. Sequencing was performed on peripheral blood, taken from a patient treated with proton-based radiotherapy. The rearrangement links TRBV29-1 to TRBJ2-1; D ambiguous. This CDR3 is CSVDSYNEQFF. As DNA, the CDR3 is TGCAGCGTCGATTCCTACAATGAGCAGTTCTTC.